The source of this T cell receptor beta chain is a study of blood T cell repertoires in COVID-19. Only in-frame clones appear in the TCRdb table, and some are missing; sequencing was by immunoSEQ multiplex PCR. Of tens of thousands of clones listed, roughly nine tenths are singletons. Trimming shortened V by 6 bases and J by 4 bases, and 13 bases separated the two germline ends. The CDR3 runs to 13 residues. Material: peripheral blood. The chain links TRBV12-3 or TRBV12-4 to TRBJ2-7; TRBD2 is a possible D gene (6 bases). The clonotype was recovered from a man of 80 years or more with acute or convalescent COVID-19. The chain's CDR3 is CASSPGAGYEQYF. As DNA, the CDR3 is TGTGCCAGCAGCCCCGGTGCGGGATACGAGCAGTACTTC.